This passage covers 9 T cell receptor beta chains from one sample sequenced in a study of memory CD4+ T cells and cytomegalovirus serostatus. Method: immunoSEQ multiplex PCR; TCRdb's copy keeps in-frame clones and lacks some. The profile covers tens of thousands of clones, with around 72% appearing a single time and about 0.6% taken by the ten largest. Single viable CD3+CD4+CD8-CD45RO+ cells were sorted as the memory CD4+ T cells. Specimen: memory CD4+ T cells from blood. These receptors all stem from an adult in good health and CMV-seronegative.

The chain joins TRBV12-5 to TRBJ2-3; TRBD1 matches 10 bases. This CDR3 is 15 amino acids long. V lost 6 bases, J lost 6 bases, and 9 bases stayed unmatched. Germline V CDR1 and CDR2: LGHNT, FRNRAP. The CDR3 protein is CASGPGQGEWDTQYF. The CDR3 DNA reads as TGTGCTAGTGGCCCCGGACAGGGGGAATGGGATACGCAGTATTTT.

The gene calls are TRBV11-2 and TRBJ2-3; 7 bases align to TRBD2. Germline CDR1 and CDR2: SGHAT and FQNNGV. Germline trimming cut 7 bases from V and 3 bases from J; bases unmatched to any gene: 10. This CDR3 spans 15 amino acids. CDR3 in amino acids: CASNLGAGSTDTQYF. CDR3 bases: TGTGCCAGCAATTTGGGAGCGGGGTCTACAGATACGCAGTATTTT.

This clone has just a few counts. The chain combines TRBV5-6 with TRBJ1-1, with D possibly TRBD1 on 5 matching bases. CDR1 and CDR2 (germline): SGHDT, YYEEEE. V dropped 3 bases and J dropped 4 bases, with 19 bases sitting between them. This CDR3 contains 16 residues. This CDR3 reads CASSWDQGGTGTEAFF. Written as DNA, the CDR3 is TGTGCCAGCAGCTGGGACCAGGGAGGCACGGGCACTGAAGCTTTCTTT. The variable domain in full, with the rest retrieved from reference TRBV5-6 and TRBJ1-1, is DAGVTQSPTHLIKTRGQQVTLRCSPKSGHDTVSWYQQALGQGPQFIFQYYEEEERQRGNFPDRFSGHQFPNYSSELNVNALLLGDSALYLCASSWDQGGTGTEAFFGQGTRLTVV.

This rearrangement joins TRBV11-2 to TRBJ1-6; the D is unclear. Trimming took 2 bases from V and 5 from J, leaving 10 bases between them. The CDR3 loop spans 15 amino acids. The germline CDR1 and CDR2 sequences are SGHAT and FQNNGV. CDR3 sequence (DNA): TGTGCCAGCAGCTTATATATATCGGATAATTCACCCCTCCACTTT. Protein: CASSLYISDNSPLHF.

The count of this clone is one. The chain recombines TRBV6-6 with TRBJ1-2; 9 bases are a match to TRBD1. V trimming: 5 bases; J trimming: 6 bases; junction bases outside the gene matches: 7. In germline, CDR1 is MNHNY, CDR2 SVGAGI (reference sequence). This CDR3 is 14 amino acids long. The CDR3 region is CASSPPGQGHGYTF. The CDR3 DNA reads TGTGCCAGCAGTCCCCCGGGACAGGGCCATGGCTACACCTTC.

The J gene is TRBJ2-3, the V gene TRBV18; the match to TRBD2 covers 11 bases. The CDR3 loop spans 15 amino acids. V lost 5 bases and J lost 5; bases outside the gene matches: 6. Germline-derived CDR1 and CDR2 are KGHSH and LQKENI. The CDR3 reads CASSGGLAGIDTQYF. The CDR3 DNA is TGTGCCAGCTCAGGTGGACTAGCGGGTATAGATACGCAGTATTTT.

Only a few counts were recorded for this clone. This sequence joins TRBV9 and TRBJ1-5; D call uncertain. Germline V CDR1 and CDR2: SGDLS, YYNGEE. CDR3 length equals 14 residues. V lost 0 bases and J lost 9, with 13 bases in between. Here the CDR3 DNA reads TGTGCCAGCAGCGTAGAAGCAGGACGGGGGCCCCAGCATTTT. Translating gives CASSVEAGRGPQHF.

This clone turned up a few times. V and J are TRBV19 and TRBJ1-1, with 7 bases identical to TRBD1. V was pared by 5 bases and J by 3 bases, with 3 bases of the junction left unmatched. Germline V gene sequence: CDR1 LNHDA, CDR2 SQIVND (reference sequence). This CDR3 spans 13 amino acids. The CDR3 spells CASSDREYTEAFF. Written as DNA, the CDR3 is TGTGCCAGTAGTGACAGGGAATACACTGAAGCTTTCTTT.

The table lists this clone with a few counts. This rearrangement joins TRBV28 to TRBJ1-4; D not certain. The germline CDR1 and CDR2 sequences are MDHEN and SYDVKM. The CDR3 sequence is 11 residues long. Trimming left V 2 bases short and J 6 bases short, with 1 base between. CDR3 nucleotide sequence: TGTGCCAGCAGTTTACATGAAAAACTGTTTTTT. Translating gives CASSLHEKLFF.